One sample yielded the 27 T cell receptor beta chains listed below, sequenced in a study of cytomegalovirus exposure and HLA in healthy donors (dated by TCRdb to the late 2010s). Library prep was done by the immunoSEQ multiplex PCR assay. The multiplex PCR relied on a mix of 60 forward primers for TCR Vbeta segments and 13 reverse primers for TCR Jbeta segments. TCRdb obtained this table from immuneACCESS and retained in-frame rearrangements with V and J assigned. These tables miss some clones; where compared with another copy, unresolved V genes account for less than half of the shortfall, and the remainder is unexplained. The sample table shows around 35,000 clones, and around 70% are seen once. The top ten clonotypes cover 6.3% of the sample. Sequenced material: PBMCs. Receptor source: a man aged 25-40 years in good health and CMV-seronegative.

This clone was detected only once. The chain has TRBV30 and TRBJ1-5; weak D call: TRBD1 (6 bases). V lost 3 bases and J 2 bases, leaving 17 bases between the germline ends. The germline gives CDR1 GTSNPN, CDR2 SVGIG (reference sequence). CDR3 size: 16 residues. CDR3 protein: CAWRGQGKVGNQPQHF. CDR3 sequence (DNA): TGTGCCTGGAGGGGCCAGGGGAAAGTGGGCAATCAGCCCCAGCATTTT.

V is TRBV6-4 and J is TRBJ1-5; D is perhaps TRBD1 (6 bases). V lost 10 bases to trimming and J lost 1 base, with 11 bases between them. Germline assignment: CDR1 MRHNA and CDR2 SNTAGT. This CDR3 region has 13 residues. The CDR3 DNA follows: TGTGCCAATAGACAGGAGAGCAATCAGCCCCAGCATTTT. As protein: CANRQESNQPQHF.

J is TRBJ1-3 and V is TRBV5-1; 9 bases agree with TRBD1. Germline V gives CDR1 SGHRS, CDR2 YFSETQ. V lost 4 bases, J lost 6 bases, and 5 bases stayed unmatched. CDR3 length: 14 residues. The CDR3 region has the DNA TGCGCCAGCAGCGGAGGACAGGGGATAAACACCATATATTTT. Encoded protein: CASSGGQGINTIYF.

This rearrangement joins TRBV2 to TRBJ2-2; TRBD1 matches 7 bases. The CDR3 runs 13 residues. The trim removed 6 bases at V and 4 bases at J, leaving 2 bases unmatched. CDR1 and CDR2 from the germline V gene are SNHLY and FYNNEI. CDR3 in DNA: TGTGCCAGCAGCCGGGACAGCACCGGGGAGCTGTTTTTT. Its protein is CASSRDSTGELFF.

The CDR3 DNA is TGTGCCAGCTCACCAATCCCCGACAGGACCGGCGAGCAGTACTTC. The encoded protein is CASSPIPDRTGEQYF. The chain carries TRBV18 and TRBJ2-7, with D tentatively TRBD1 (6 bases). Trimming removed 2 bases from V and 6 bases from J, with 17 bases in between. There are 15 residues in the CDR3. From germline, CDR1 is KGHSH and CDR2 LQKENI.

This clone was counted only a few times. The chain couples TRBV5-1 to TRBJ2-7; TRBD2 aligns across 7 bases. Germline CDR1 is SGHRS and CDR2 is YFSETQ. After removal of 0 bases from V and 4 bases from J, the junction contained 7 bases not matched to a gene. This CDR3 region has 15 residues. CDR3 bases: TGCGCCAGCAGCTTGGAGGCTAGCGGACCTTACGAGCAGTACTTC. Residues: CASSLEASGPYEQYF.

This CDR3 is CASSLGGPYNEQFF. The CDR3 region has the DNA TGCGCCAGCAGCTTAGGAGGCCCATACAATGAGCAGTTCTTC. The chain couples TRBV5-1 to TRBJ2-1, with D possibly being TRBD2 (5 bases). This CDR3 region has 14 residues. V dropped 2 bases and J dropped 4 bases, with 10 bases sitting between them. From germline, CDR1 is SGHRS and CDR2 YFSETQ.

In its sample, this clone was seen a few times. J is TRBJ1-3 and V is TRBV4-2, with 10 nucleotides matching TRBD1. After removal of 4 bases from V and 9 bases from J, the junction contained 6 bases not matched to a gene. The CDR3 loop spans 14 amino acids. The germline V gene has CDR1 LGHNA and CDR2 YNFKEQ. CDR3 region: CASSPGTGDATIYF. CDR3 nucleotide sequence: TGTGCCAGCAGCCCCGGGACAGGGGACGCCACCATATATTTT.

J is TRBJ1-2 and V is TRBV6-6; 11 nucleotides agree with TRBD1. Per the germline V gene, CDR1 is MNHNY and CDR2 is SVGAGI (reference sequence). CDR3 length: 16 residues. V was clipped by 0 bases and J by 7 bases; unmatched bases: 7. The CDR3 loop is CASSYSGQGATGGYTF. Here the CDR3 DNA reads TGTGCCAGCAGTTACTCCGGACAGGGGGCTACGGGTGGCTACACCTTC.

V gene TRBV6-1 combines with J gene TRBJ2-6; D is perhaps TRBD2 (5 bases). Trimming left V 0 bases short and J 2 bases short, with 8 bases between. The CDR3 length is 16 residues. Germline values: CDR1 MNHNS, CDR2 SASEGT. The CDR3 here is CASSEAPGAGANVLTF. CDR3 sequence (DNA): TGTGCCAGCAGTGAAGCGCCCGGGGCTGGGGCCAACGTCCTGACTTTC.

The chain uses TRBV9 and TRBJ2-1, with D possibly TRBD2 on 6 matching bases. The germline gives CDR1 SGDLS, CDR2 YYNGEE. The CDR3 has 16 amino acids. The V gene lost 0 bases and the J gene lost 10 bases, with 20 bases spanning the gap. The CDR3 sequence is CASSVASIAAPVEQFF. DNA of the CDR3: TGTGCCAGCAGCGTAGCTAGCATAGCGGCCCCTGTAGAGCAGTTCTTC.

Comment on this clone: Mismatch with germline at one junction end may stem from a read error. The rearrangement joins TRBV7-9 to TRBJ2-1; 7 bases fit TRBD2. Per the germline V gene, CDR1 is SEHNR and CDR2 is FQNEAQ (reference sequence). The CDR3 sequence is 12 residues long. The CDR3 DNA sequence: TGTTCCAGCAGCGGGACTGGCAATGAGCAGTTCTTC. Translating gives CSSSGTGNEQFF.

The table lists this clone with a few counts. This chain joins TRBV6-1 and TRBJ1-4, with unresolved D. V was clipped by 1 base and J by 5 bases, with 8 bases between them. The CDR3 has 14 amino acids. Germline lookup yields CDR1 MNHNS and CDR2 SASEGT. The CDR3 protein is CASSEVLLNEKLFF. Here the CDR3 DNA reads TGTGCCAGCAGTGAAGTTCTGTTGAATGAAAAACTGTTTTTT.

The CDR3 DNA reads TGTGCCAGCAGCCTGCGGCTAAGCGGGAGGTACAATGAGCAGTTCTTC. Protein sequence: CASSLRLSGRYNEQFF. The rearrangement uses TRBV7-2 and TRBJ2-1; 9 bases align to TRBD2. This CDR3 comprises 16 residues. Germline V gene lookup returns CDR1 SGHTA and CDR2 FQGNSA. The V segment lost 5 bases and the J segment 4 bases; nucleotides outside the gene matches: 9.

The chain couples TRBV6-6 to TRBJ1-4; D remains ambiguous. Trimming left V 8 bases short and J 6 bases short, with 10 bases between. Per germline, CDR1 MNHNY and CDR2 SVGAGI (reference sequence). The CDR3 extends over 12 amino acids. The CDR3 spells CASCGWDEKLFF. CDR3 nucleotide sequence: TGTGCCAGCTGCGGTTGGGATGAAAAACTGTTTTTT.

This clone appeared a few times. V usage is TRBV5-4 and J usage is TRBJ1-2; 12 positions match TRBD1. The CDR3 contains 14 residues. The germline V gene has CDR1 SGHNT and CDR2 YYREEE (reference sequence). Germline trimming cut 4 bases from V and 7 bases from J; bases unmatched to any gene: 5. Here the CDR3 reads CASSRDRGLVGYTF. The CDR3 DNA reads as TGTGCCAGCAGCCGGGACAGGGGGCTCGTTGGCTACACCTTC.

V and J are TRBV5-1 and TRBJ1-4; 8 positions agree with TRBD1. The germline V gene has CDR1 SGHRS and CDR2 YFSETQ. There are 15 residues in the CDR3. The ends lost 0 bases at V and 5 bases at J; junction bases unmatched: 3. In DNA form, the CDR3 reads TGCGCCAGCAGCTTGGAGGGACAGGCGAATGAAAAACTGTTTTTT. It specifies CASSLEGQANEKLFF.

The J gene is TRBJ1-2, the V gene TRBV29-1, with a possible D match to TRBD1 (5 bases). Trimming removed 1 base at V and 4 bases at J, with 10 bases between. CDR1 is SQVTM, CDR2 ANQGSEA, per germline. The CDR3 spans 13 residues. The CDR3 DNA reads TGCAGCGTTGAAGTAGACAGTCTCTATGGCTACACCTTC. Translating gives CSVEVDSLYGYTF.

J is TRBJ2-7 and V is TRBV27; D gene unclear. Germline assignment: CDR1 MNHEY and CDR2 SMNVEV (reference sequence). V lost 1 base and J 7 bases, leaving 11 bases between the germline ends. The CDR3 spans 13 residues. The CDR3 loop is CASSLWPAEEQYF. CDR3 nucleotide sequence: TGTGCCAGCAGTTTATGGCCGGCGGAGGAGCAGTACTTC.

V is TRBV28 and J is TRBJ2-3, with 8 bases aligning to TRBD2. The CDR3 extends over 16 amino acids. V shed 0 bases, J shed 4 bases, and the junction held 6 bases outside the gene matches. Germline-derived CDR1 and CDR2 are MDHEN and SYDVKM. DNA of the CDR3: TGTGCCAGCAGTTTATGGTGGACTAGCCTCCCAGATACGCAGTATTTT. Its translation is CASSLWWTSLPDTQYF.

This clone was seen more than once but under ten times. V usage is TRBV11-2 and J usage is TRBJ1-1; 9 bases are shared with TRBD1. Losses at the gene ends were 3 bases for V and 0 bases for J; bases not matched to a gene: 2. Per the germline V gene, CDR1 is SGHAT and CDR2 is FQNNGV. The CDR3 has 15 residues. Here the CDR3 reads CASSFGDRVNTEAFF. In nucleotides, the CDR3 is TGTGCCAGCAGCTTCGGGGACAGGGTGAACACTGAAGCTTTCTTT.

The chain uses TRBV7-6 and TRBJ2-6, with 11 nucleotides matching TRBD1. The CDR3 consists of 15 residues. Germline assignment: CDR1 SGHVS and CDR2 FNYEAQ. V trimming: 10 bases; J trimming: 0 bases; junction bases outside the gene matches: 2. This CDR3 is CATGTGGSGANVLTF. The CDR3 DNA sequence: TGTGCCACCGGGACAGGGGGCTCTGGGGCCAACGTCCTGACTTTC.

There are a few counts of this clone. This chain connects TRBV6-5 to TRBJ1-1, with unresolved D. The CDR3 length is 14 residues. V lost 2 bases to trimming and J lost 5 bases, with 12 bases between them. From germline, CDR1 is MNHEY and CDR2 SVGAGI. The CDR3 here is CASSYDFVSTEAFF. CDR3 in DNA: TGTGCCAGCAGTTACGACTTTGTCTCGACTGAAGCTTTCTTT.

The chain combines TRBV10-2 with TRBJ2-2, with D perhaps matching TRBD1 (6 bases). The CDR3 has 14 amino acids. The V end lost 4 bases, the J end lost 3 bases, and 9 bases lay between the germline ends. CDR1 is WSHSY and CDR2 is SAAADI in the germline V gene. The CDR3 reads CASSGRTDTGELFF. The CDR3 nucleotides read TGCGCCAGCAGTGGAAGGACAGACACCGGGGAGCTGTTTTTT.

This chain joins TRBV6-5 and TRBJ2-7; no clear D gene. The V end was cut by 7 bases, the J end by 7 bases, with 8 bases between. CDR3 size: 10 residues. Germline V gene data show CDR1 as MNHEY and CDR2 as SVGAGI. The CDR3 DNA follows: TGTGCCAGCACAGGTACGGAGCAGTACTTC. Translation: CASTGTEQYF.

The rearrangement uses TRBV7-2 and TRBJ1-2; 7 bases are a match to TRBD1. CDR1 SGHTA and CDR2 FQGNSA come from the germline V gene. This CDR3 comprises 15 residues. V was pared by 5 bases and J by 0 bases, with 6 bases of the junction left unmatched. The CDR3 DNA sequence: TGTGCCAGCAGCACCAAACAGGGGACTAACTATGGCTACACCTTC. Its translation: CASSTKQGTNYGYTF. Together with reference TRBV7-2 and TRBJ1-2, the CDR3 gives the full variable domain: GAGVSQSPSNKVTEKGKDVELRCDPISGHTALYWYRQSLGQGLEFLIYFQGNSAPDKSGLPSDRFSAERTGGSVSTLTIQRTQQEDSAVYLCASSTKQGTNYGYTFGSGTRLTVV.

This clone came up once. The chain carries TRBV19 and TRBJ2-3; 7 bases map to TRBD2. CDR1 and CDR2 (germline): LNHDA, SQIVND (reference sequence). The V segment lost 3 bases and the J segment 0 bases; nucleotides outside the gene matches: 3. The CDR3 length is 15 residues. As DNA, the CDR3 is TGTGCCAGTAGTATCGGGCGGGGGAGCACAGATACGCAGTATTTT. This encodes CASSIGRGSTDTQYF.